The 18 T cell receptor beta chains below come from one sample, sequenced in a study of siplizumab effects on memory and regulatory T cells. Method: immunoSEQ multiplex PCR; TCRdb's copy keeps in-frame clones and lacks some. The table lists some 100,000 clones, 80% to 95% of them singletons. The sequencing input was non-Treg CD4+ T cells sorted from blood. The receptors derive from a human donor in good health.

CDR3 DNA: TGCGCAGCCAGTAGGGCGGGTTCCTACAATGAGCAGTTCTTC. Protein product: CAASRAGSYNEQFF. This chain uses TRBV4-3 with TRBJ2-1, with D perhaps TRBD2 (5 bases). This CDR3 is 14 amino acids long. CDR1 and CDR2 from the germline V gene are LGHNA and YSLEER.

The CDR3, as DNA: TGTGCCAGCAGTTCACCCTCTCTTCGGGAGCAGTACTTC. It specifies CASSSPSLREQYF. The gene calls are TRBV6-5 and TRBJ2-7; D uncertain. Trimming took 4 bases from V and 7 from J, leaving 14 bases between them. Germline V lookup: CDR1 MNHEY, CDR2 SVGAGI. The CDR3 is 13 residues long.

J is TRBJ2-3 and V is TRBV5-6; a possible D gene is TRBD2 (6 bases). Trimming pared 3 bases from V and 3 bases from J, leaving 14 bases between. The CDR3 contains 15 residues. CDR1 SGHDT and CDR2 YYEEEE come from the germline V gene. Here the CDR3 reads CASSWRDGVTDTQYF. CDR3 DNA sequence: TGTGCCAGCAGCTGGAGGGACGGAGTTACAGATACGCAGTATTTT.

This clone was detected only once. J is TRBJ2-2 and V is TRBV19; 7 positions match TRBD1. Trimming at V came to 8 bases and at J to 0 bases, leaving 15 bases not matched to a gene. Germline V gene lookup returns CDR1 LNHDA and CDR2 SQIVND (reference sequence). The CDR3 contains 18 residues. CDR3 sequence: CASLSPHRGSPNTGELFF. In DNA, the CDR3 is TGTGCCAGTCTTTCGCCCCACAGGGGTAGCCCGAACACCGGGGAGCTGTTTTTT. Supplemented by reference TRBV19 and TRBJ2-2, the full variable domain reads DGGITQSPKYLFRKEGQNVTLSCEQNLNHDAMYWYRQDPGQGLRLIYYSQIVNDFQKGDIAEGYSVSREKKESFPLTVTSAQKNPTAFYLCASLSPHRGSPNTGELFFGEGSRLTVL.

The rearrangement joins TRBV29-1 to TRBJ2-5; the D is unclear. The CDR3 spans 14 residues. The V gene lost 0 bases and the J gene lost 5 bases, with 13 bases spanning the gap. Germline CDR1 reads SQVTM; CDR2 reads ANQGSEA. CDR3 amino acids: CSVEDDGSGETQYF. The CDR3 DNA follows: TGCAGCGTTGAAGATGACGGGTCCGGCGAGACCCAGTACTTC.

This chain uses TRBV19 with TRBJ2-2, with TRBD2 matching 15 bases. Unmatched junction bases numbered 12, after V lost 6 bases and J lost 4 bases. The CDR3 consists of 19 residues. Germline V gene data show CDR1 as LNHDA and CDR2 as SQIVND (reference sequence). Here the CDR3 reads CASRFRRTSGRAATGELFF. DNA of the CDR3: TGTGCCAGTAGGTTCCGGCGGACTAGCGGGAGGGCCGCCACCGGGGAGCTGTTTTTT.

The chain is built from TRBV7-9 and TRBJ1-6; a possible D gene is TRBD1 (6 bases). The germline gives CDR1 SEHNR, CDR2 FQNEAQ (reference sequence). V was cut by 3 bases and J by 4 bases, with 10 bases left in between. CDR3 length: 15 amino acids. The CDR3 sequence is CASSFNGQYNSPLHF. The CDR3 nucleotides read TGTGCCAGCAGCTTTAATGGACAGTATAATTCACCCCTCCACTTT.

The chain is built from TRBV2 and TRBJ1-2; 7 bases are a match to TRBD1. Germline CDR1 reads SNHLY; CDR2 reads FYNNEI. CDR3 length equals 16 residues. Trimming removed 7 bases from V and 8 bases from J; junction bases left unmatched: 19. The CDR3, as DNA: TGTGCCAGCACTCCGGACGGGGGACAGCGACGAGGGGGCTACACCTTC. It specifies CASTPDGGQRRGGYTF.

As concerns this clone: In the same sample, other DNA sequences code for this CDR3. The V and J genes are TRBV7-2 and TRBJ2-3, with 7 nucleotides matching TRBD2. The CDR3 contains 14 residues. With V trimmed by 5 bases and J by 1 base, 3 bases remained unmatched. Germline V lookup: CDR1 SGHTA, CDR2 FQGNSA. This CDR3 reads CASSLTSGTDTQYF. DNA of the CDR3: TGTGCCAGCAGCCTTACTAGCGGCACAGATACGCAGTATTTT.

The chain employs TRBV6-6 and TRBJ2-2; 9 positions agree with TRBD2. The CDR3 is 15 amino acids. The V gene end was trimmed by 7 bases and the J gene end by 0 bases; junction bases not matched to a gene: 3. CDR1 and CDR2 (germline): MNHNY, SVGAGI (reference sequence). CDR3 residues: CASMRGGTNTGELFF. Written as DNA, the CDR3 is TGTGCCAGCATGCGGGGGGGGACGAACACCGGGGAGCTGTTTTTT.

This sequence joins TRBV9 and TRBJ2-4; the D gene is possibly TRBD1 (6 bases). Germline CDR1 and CDR2: SGDLS and YYNGEE. This CDR3 is built from 15 residues. The ends were cut back, 7 bases at V and 9 bases at J, with 23 bases in the middle. DNA of the CDR3: TGTGCCAGCGGCCCTTCCGGGACATCTCTGGCCATTCAGTACTTC. This gives the protein CASGPSGTSLAIQYF.

The chain joins TRBV28 to TRBJ1-2; 10 nucleotides match TRBD1. Germline V gives CDR1 MDHEN, CDR2 SYDVKM. The CDR3 consists of 14 residues. The ends lost 2 bases at V and 5 bases at J; junction bases unmatched: 2. The CDR3 is CASSLDRGLYGYTF. The CDR3 DNA follows: TGTGCCAGCAGTTTAGACAGGGGGCTATATGGCTACACCTTC.

This chain connects TRBV5-1 to TRBJ2-5; D is undetermined. V shed 7 bases and J shed 4 bases, with 17 bases lying between them. Germline-derived CDR1 and CDR2 are SGHRS and YFSETQ. The length of the CDR3 is 14 residues. CDR3 sequence reads: CASAKGTVRETQYF. The DNA of the CDR3 is TGCGCCAGCGCCAAAGGAACTGTCAGAGAGACCCAGTACTTC.

The chain has TRBV10-3 and TRBJ2-7, with unresolved D. The CDR3 has 13 amino acids. The V end lost 10 bases, the J end lost 2 bases, and 15 bases lay between the germline ends. Germline-derived CDR1 and CDR2 are ENHRY and SYGVKD. The CDR3 spells CATNIDPPYEQYF. The CDR3 DNA sequence: TGTGCCACCAATATCGATCCACCCTACGAGCAGTACTTC.

This sequence joins TRBV18 and TRBJ2-2, with TRBD2 identical over 13 bases. This CDR3 contains 17 residues. Germline-derived CDR1 and CDR2 are KGHSH and LQKENI. V was clipped by 6 bases and J by 3 bases; unmatched bases: 7. The CDR3 spells CASSHWTSGSDTGELFF. DNA for the CDR3: TGTGCCAGCTCTCACTGGACTAGCGGGAGTGACACCGGGGAGCTGTTTTTT.

This chain uses TRBV30 with TRBJ1-5; D is possibly TRBD1 (5 bases). V lost 2 bases, J lost 0 bases, and 8 bases lay in between. The CDR3 consists of 14 residues. Germline-derived CDR1 and CDR2 are GTSNPN and SVGIG (reference sequence). CDR3 loop: CAWSTTGSNQPQHF. The CDR3 coding sequence is TGTGCCTGGAGTACAACAGGTAGCAATCAGCCCCAGCATTTT. Variable domain in full (rest from reference TRBV30 and TRBJ1-5): SQTIHQWPATLVQPVGSPLSLECTVEGTSNPNLYWYRQAAGRGLQLLFYSVGIGQISSEVPQNLSASRPQDRQFILSSKKLLLSDSGFYLCAWSTTGSNQPQHFGDGTRLSIL.

The gene calls are TRBV28 and TRBJ2-7; TRBD1 matches at 9 bases. J gave up 4 bases and V 5 bases, and 9 bases lay outside the gene matches. The CDR3 sequence is 15 residues long. The germline V gene encodes CDR1 MDHEN and CDR2 SYDVKM. CDR3 loop: CASSPTGTGKYEQYF. The CDR3 DNA reads TGTGCCAGCAGTCCGACCGGGACAGGGAAGTACGAGCAGTACTTC.

V and J are TRBV7-2 and TRBJ1-4; TRBD1 might be the D (6 bases). This CDR3 comprises 13 residues. Germline values: CDR1 SGHTA, CDR2 FQGNSA. Trimming took off 8 bases at V and 4 bases at J, with 11 bases between the two ends. For the CDR3, the DNA is TGTGCCAGCGCCCGGGACATTAATGAAAAACTGTTTTTT. It encodes CASARDINEKLFF.